This TCR beta chain originates from a study of T-cell memory formation after mild COVID-19. TCRdb called the 5' RACE reads again in MiXCR, with one record for every CDR3 protein. The sample has about 400,000 distinct CDR3 sequences, about a sixth seen once. In regard to this clonotype: Its antigen is currently unknown.

V was clipped by 7 bases and J by 2 bases, with 14 bases between them. CDR3 length equals 14 residues. Study results and caveats: Most CD4+ clones that shrank were in CM and EM, while CD8+ ones turned up in EMRA.

The sample taken for sequencing was PBMCs or a T cell subset sorted from them (not recorded which). The chain links TRBV12-3 or TRBV12-4 to TRBJ1-1, with D perhaps TRBD1 (6 bases). The TCR sequence derives from a man aged 18 to 30 who had mild COVID-19 (a few samples of this study predate the infection). Cell type and time point are not known. The CDR3 sequence is CASIPHRVNTEAFF. CDR3 nucleotides: TGTGCCAGCATTCCTCACAGGGTAAACACTGAAGCTTTCTTT.